The 8 T cell receptor beta chains below all came from one sample that was sequenced in a study of human T cells and chemical hapten exposure. Time point specified: patch test 3, about 24 weeks after DPC sensitization. Treatment given: therapeutic diphenylcyclopropenone sensitization with weekly scalp DPC. Unfractionated whole blood yielded the extracted total RNA. TCRdb passed the RACE reads through MiXCR, listing each CDR3 protein once. Among tens of thousands of distinct CDR3 sequences listed, over 7.5% were seen once. Sequenced material: whole blood, taken in connection with sensitization to the hapten diphenylcyclopropenone (DPC). These receptors were obtained from a man over 45 with alopecia areata. Some clones in this sample may be carry-over from other donors' samples.

The chain couples TRBV27 to TRBJ2-1; 10 bases line up with TRBD1. CDR3 size: 15 residues. Per the germline V gene, CDR1 is MNHEY and CDR2 is SMNVEV (reference sequence). After removal of 8 bases from V and 7 bases from J, the junction contained 11 bases not matched to a gene. DNA of the CDR3: TGTGCCAGCTTTCGGGGACAGGGGACGCGAAATGAGCAGTTCTTC. It translates to CASFRGQGTRNEQFF.

This clonotype was counted only a few times. This chain links TRBV29-1 with TRBJ2-1; weak D call: TRBD2 (6 bases). The V end lost 3 bases, the J end lost 2 bases, and 11 bases lay between the germline ends. CDR3 length equals 14 residues. Germline loops: CDR1 SQVTM, CDR2 ANQGSEA. CDR3 DNA: TGCAGCGTTGATCGGGACTGGGCCTACAATGAGCAGTTCTTC. It codes for CSVDRDWAYNEQFF.

This clonotype has at least ten counts. The chain combines TRBV6-1 with TRBJ2-5; D is unclear. Germline loops: CDR1 MNHNS, CDR2 SASEGT. This CDR3 is 14 amino acids long. The germline V and J ends were trimmed by 2 bases and 5 bases, with 12 bases remaining between them. CDR3 region: CASSETQLRETQYF. The CDR3 DNA reads as TGTGCCAGCAGTGAAACTCAGCTTAGGGAGACCCAGTACTTC.

This clonotype has more than one count but fewer than ten. The chain recombines TRBV6-6 with TRBJ2-1; perhaps TRBD2 as D (5 bases). Germline lookup yields CDR1 MNHNY and CDR2 SVGAGI (reference sequence). V gave up 7 bases and J gave up 5 bases, with 15 bases separating them. The length of the CDR3 is 14 residues. The CDR3 DNA reads TGTGCCAGCACCAAGTCGGAGGCAAACAATGAGCAGTTCTTC. Translation gives CASTKSEANNEQFF.

J is TRBJ2-1 and V is TRBV20-1; 9 positions agree with TRBD2. The ends lost 5 bases at V and 7 bases at J; junction bases unmatched: 6. From germline, CDR1 is DFQATT and CDR2 SNEGSKA (reference sequence). The CDR3 has 13 residues. The CDR3 protein is CSALSGSENEQFF. The CDR3 nucleotides read TGCAGTGCTCTTAGCGGGAGTGAAAATGAGCAGTTCTTC.

This clonotype has at least ten counts. This chain joins TRBV19 and TRBJ2-7, with TRBD2 identical over 9 bases. The CDR3 loop spans 15 amino acids. V dropped 4 bases and J dropped 2; count of bases not matched to a gene: 6. The V gene's germline CDR1 is LNHDA and CDR2 SQIVND (reference sequence). CDR3 in DNA: TGTGCCAGTAGTACCCGGCGGGAGGGCCCCTACGAGCAGTACTTC. It translates to CASSTRREGPYEQYF.

This clonotype was picked up many times. The chain carries TRBV20-1 and TRBJ1-1, with D uncertain. CDR3 length: 13 amino acids. The V gene lost 3 bases and the J gene lost 4 bases, with 12 bases spanning the gap. In germline, CDR1 is DFQATT, CDR2 SNEGSKA (reference sequence). Here the CDR3 DNA reads TGCAGTGCTAGTCCAAGGAGAGGCACTGAAGCTTTCTTT. Encoded protein: CSASPRRGTEAFF.

This clonotype was found many times. CDR3: CASSYFSGGNNNEQFF. Here the CDR3 DNA reads TGTGCCAGCAGTTACTTTAGCGGGGGCAACAACAATGAGCAGTTCTTC. The chain carries TRBV6-2 or TRBV6-3 and TRBJ2-1; 9 nucleotides line up with TRBD2. Germline trimming cut 1 base from V and 5 bases from J; bases unmatched to any gene: 6. The CDR3 extends over 16 amino acids. From germline, CDR1 is MNHEY and CDR2 SVGEGT.